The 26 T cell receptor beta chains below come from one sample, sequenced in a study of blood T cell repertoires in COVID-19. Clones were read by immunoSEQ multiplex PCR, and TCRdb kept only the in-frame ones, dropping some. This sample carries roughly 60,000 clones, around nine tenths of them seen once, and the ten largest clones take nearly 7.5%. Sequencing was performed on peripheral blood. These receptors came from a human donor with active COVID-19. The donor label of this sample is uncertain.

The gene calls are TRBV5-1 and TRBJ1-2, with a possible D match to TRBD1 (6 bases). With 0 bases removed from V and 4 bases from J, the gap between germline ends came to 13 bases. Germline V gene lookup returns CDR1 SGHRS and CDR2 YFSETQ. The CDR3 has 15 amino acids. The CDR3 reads CASSLGLTGSYGYTF. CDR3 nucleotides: TGCGCCAGCAGCTTGGGATTGACAGGCTCCTATGGCTACACCTTC.

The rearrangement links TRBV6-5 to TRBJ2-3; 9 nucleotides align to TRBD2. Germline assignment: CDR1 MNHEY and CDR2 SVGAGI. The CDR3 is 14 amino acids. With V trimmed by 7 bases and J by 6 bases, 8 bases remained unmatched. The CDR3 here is CASTAGGAGDTQYF. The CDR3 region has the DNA TGTGCCAGCACGGCGGGGGGGGCGGGGGATACGCAGTATTTT.

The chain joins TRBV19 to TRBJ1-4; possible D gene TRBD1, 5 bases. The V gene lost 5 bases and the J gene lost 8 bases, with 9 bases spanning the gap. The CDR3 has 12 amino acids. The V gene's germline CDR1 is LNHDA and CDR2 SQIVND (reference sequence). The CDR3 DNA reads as TGTGCCAGTAGTGAAGGGGAAGAAAAACTGTTTTTT. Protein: CASSEGEEKLFF.

CDR3 protein: CASSLEEGSVYEQYF. CDR3 nucleotides: TGCGCCAGCAGCTTGGAGGAGGGGTCGGTCTACGAGCAGTACTTC. The chain uses TRBV5-1 and TRBJ2-7; D possibly corresponds to TRBD2 (6 bases). The CDR3 is 15 amino acids. With 0 bases removed from V and 3 bases from J, the gap between germline ends came to 13 bases. Germline values: CDR1 SGHRS, CDR2 YFSETQ.

The CDR3 spells CSGANTEAFF. The CDR3 DNA follows: TGCAGCGGAGCGAACACTGAAGCTTTCTTT. The chain recombines TRBV29-1 with TRBJ1-1; unclear D gene. There are 10 residues in the CDR3. V lost 7 bases and J lost 1, with 4 bases in between. Per the germline V gene, CDR1 is SQVTM and CDR2 is ANQGSEA.

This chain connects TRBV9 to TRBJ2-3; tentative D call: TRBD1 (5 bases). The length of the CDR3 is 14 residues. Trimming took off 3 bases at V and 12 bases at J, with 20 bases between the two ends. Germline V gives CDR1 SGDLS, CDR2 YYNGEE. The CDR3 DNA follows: TGTGCCAGCAGCGGTGAAGGGGCGGCAGGCCCCCAGTATTTT. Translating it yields CASSGEGAAGPQYF.

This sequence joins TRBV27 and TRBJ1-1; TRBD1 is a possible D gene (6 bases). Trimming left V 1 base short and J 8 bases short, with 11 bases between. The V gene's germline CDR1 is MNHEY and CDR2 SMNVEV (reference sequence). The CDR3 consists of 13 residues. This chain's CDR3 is CASSLWATGEAFF. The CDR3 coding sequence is TGTGCCAGCAGTTTATGGGCCACAGGGGAAGCTTTCTTT.

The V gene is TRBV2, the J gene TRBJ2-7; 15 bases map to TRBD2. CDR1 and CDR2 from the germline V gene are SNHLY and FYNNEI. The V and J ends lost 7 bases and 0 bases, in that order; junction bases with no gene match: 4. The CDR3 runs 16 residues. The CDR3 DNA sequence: TGTGCCAGCAACCCGGGACTAGCGGGGGGCTCCTACGAGCAGTACTTC. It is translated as CASNPGLAGGSYEQYF.

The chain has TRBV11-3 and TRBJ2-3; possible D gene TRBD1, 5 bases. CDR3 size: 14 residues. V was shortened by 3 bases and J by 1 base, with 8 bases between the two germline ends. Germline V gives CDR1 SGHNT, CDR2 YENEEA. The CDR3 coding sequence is TGTGCCAGCAGCTTCTTCAGGGGCACAGATACGCAGTATTTT. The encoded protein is CASSFFRGTDTQYF.

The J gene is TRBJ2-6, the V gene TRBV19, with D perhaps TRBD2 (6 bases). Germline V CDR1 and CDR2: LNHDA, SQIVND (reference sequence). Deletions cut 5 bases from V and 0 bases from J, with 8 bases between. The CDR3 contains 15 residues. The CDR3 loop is CASSDGSSGANVLTF. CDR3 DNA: TGTGCCAGTAGTGACGGGAGCTCTGGGGCCAACGTCCTGACTTTC.

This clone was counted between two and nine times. CDR3 nucleotides: TGCAGCGTTGAACCGCCGGGCACAGATACGCAGTATTTT. Encoded protein: CSVEPPGTDTQYF. V and J are TRBV29-1 and TRBJ2-3; D remains ambiguous. Per the germline V gene, CDR1 is SQVTM and CDR2 is ANQGSEA. This CDR3 contains 13 residues. Trimming left V 2 bases short and J 1 base short, with 7 bases between.

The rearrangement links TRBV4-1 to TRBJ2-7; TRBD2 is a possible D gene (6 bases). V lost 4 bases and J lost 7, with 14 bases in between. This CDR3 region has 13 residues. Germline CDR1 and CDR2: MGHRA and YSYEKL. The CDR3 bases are TGCGCCAGCAGCCTGCGGGACTCGGGGGAGCAGTACTTC. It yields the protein CASSLRDSGEQYF.

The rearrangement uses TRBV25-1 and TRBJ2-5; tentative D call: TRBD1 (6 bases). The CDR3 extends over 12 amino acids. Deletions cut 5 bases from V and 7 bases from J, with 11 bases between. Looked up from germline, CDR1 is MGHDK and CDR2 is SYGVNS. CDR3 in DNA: TGTGCCAGCAGTAGGGACACTTCGACCCAGTACTTC. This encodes CASSRDTSTQYF.

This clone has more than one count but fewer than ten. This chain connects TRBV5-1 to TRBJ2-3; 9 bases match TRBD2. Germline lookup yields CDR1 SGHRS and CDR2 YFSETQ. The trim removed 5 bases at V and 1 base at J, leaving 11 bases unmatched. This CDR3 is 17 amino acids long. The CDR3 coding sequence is TGCGCCAGCAGATCGACGGCTAGCGGGATAGGCACAGATACGCAGTATTTT. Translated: CASRSTASGIGTDTQYF.

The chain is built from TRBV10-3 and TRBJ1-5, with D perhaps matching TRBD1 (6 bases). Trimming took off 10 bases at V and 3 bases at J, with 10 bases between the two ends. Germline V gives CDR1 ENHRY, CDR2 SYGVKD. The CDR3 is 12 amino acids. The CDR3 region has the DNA TGTGCCAGCTGGGACAACAATCAGCCCCAGCATTTT. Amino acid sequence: CASWDNNQPQHF.

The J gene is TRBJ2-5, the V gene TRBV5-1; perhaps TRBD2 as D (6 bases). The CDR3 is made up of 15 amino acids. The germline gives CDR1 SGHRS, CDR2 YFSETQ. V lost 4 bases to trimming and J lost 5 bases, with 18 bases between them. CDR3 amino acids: CASSRDPTEGETQYF. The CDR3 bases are TGCGCCAGCAGCCGGGACCCGACGGAGGGGGAGACCCAGTACTTC.

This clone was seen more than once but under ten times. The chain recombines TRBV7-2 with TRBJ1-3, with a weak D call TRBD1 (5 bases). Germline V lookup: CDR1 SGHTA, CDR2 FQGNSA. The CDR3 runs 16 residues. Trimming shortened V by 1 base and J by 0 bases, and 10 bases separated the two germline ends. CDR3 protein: CASSLGQPSSGNTIYF. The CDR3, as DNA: TGTGCCAGCAGCTTAGGACAGCCGAGCTCTGGAAACACCATATATTTT.

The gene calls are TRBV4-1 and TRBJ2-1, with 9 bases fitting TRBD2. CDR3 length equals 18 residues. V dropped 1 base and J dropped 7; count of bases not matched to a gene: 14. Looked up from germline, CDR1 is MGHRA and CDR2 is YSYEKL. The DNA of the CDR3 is TGCGCCAGCAGCCAAGTGTGGCCTGGCGGGAGGGGGGGGAATGAGCAGTTCTTC. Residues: CASSQVWPGGRGGNEQFF.

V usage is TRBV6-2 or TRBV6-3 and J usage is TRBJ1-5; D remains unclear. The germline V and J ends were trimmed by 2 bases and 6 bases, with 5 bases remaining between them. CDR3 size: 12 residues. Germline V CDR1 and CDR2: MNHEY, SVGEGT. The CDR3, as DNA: TGTGCCAGCAGTTACCGTCGTCAGCCCCAGCATTTT. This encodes CASSYRRQPQHF.

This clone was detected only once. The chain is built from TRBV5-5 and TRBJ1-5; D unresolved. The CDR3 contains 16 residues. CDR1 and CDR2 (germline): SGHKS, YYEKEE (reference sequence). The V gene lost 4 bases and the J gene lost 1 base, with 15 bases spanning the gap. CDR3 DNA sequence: TGTGCCAGCAGCCTTTTGGGTGGGCTAAGCAATCAGCCCCAGCATTTT. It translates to CASSLLGGLSNQPQHF.

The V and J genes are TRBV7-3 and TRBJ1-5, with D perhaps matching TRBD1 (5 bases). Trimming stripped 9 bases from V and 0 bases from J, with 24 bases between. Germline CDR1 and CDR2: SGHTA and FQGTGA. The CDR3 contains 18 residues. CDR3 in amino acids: CARWGGQTNHYSNQPQHF. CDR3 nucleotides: TGTGCCAGATGGGGGGGTCAGACCAACCATTATAGCAATCAGCCCCAGCATTTT.

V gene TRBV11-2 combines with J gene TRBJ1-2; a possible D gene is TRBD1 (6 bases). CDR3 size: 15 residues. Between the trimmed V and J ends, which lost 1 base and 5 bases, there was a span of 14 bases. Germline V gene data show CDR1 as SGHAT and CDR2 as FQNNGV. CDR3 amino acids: CASSLVSGTSYGYTF. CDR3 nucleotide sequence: TGTGCCAGCAGCTTAGTATCGGGGACATCTTATGGCTACACCTTC.

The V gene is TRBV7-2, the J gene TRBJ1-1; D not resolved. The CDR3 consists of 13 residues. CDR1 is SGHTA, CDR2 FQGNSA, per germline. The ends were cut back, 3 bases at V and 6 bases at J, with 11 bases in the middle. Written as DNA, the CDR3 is TGTGCCAGCAGCTTGGAGCCCGAGGCTGAAGCTTTCTTT. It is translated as CASSLEPEAEAFF. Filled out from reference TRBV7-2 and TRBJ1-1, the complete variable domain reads GAGVSQSPSNKVTEKGKDVELRCDPISGHTALYWYRQSLGQGLEFLIYFQGNSAPDKSGLPSDRFSAERTGGSVSTLTIQRTQQEDSAVYLCASSLEPEAEAFFGQGTRLTVV.

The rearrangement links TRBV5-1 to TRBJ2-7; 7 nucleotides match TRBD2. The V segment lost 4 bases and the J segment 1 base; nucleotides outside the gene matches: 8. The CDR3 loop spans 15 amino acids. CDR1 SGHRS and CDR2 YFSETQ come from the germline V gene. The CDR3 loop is CASSGGVQGSYEQYF. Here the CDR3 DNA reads TGCGCCAGCAGCGGGGGGGTCCAGGGATCCTACGAGCAGTACTTC.

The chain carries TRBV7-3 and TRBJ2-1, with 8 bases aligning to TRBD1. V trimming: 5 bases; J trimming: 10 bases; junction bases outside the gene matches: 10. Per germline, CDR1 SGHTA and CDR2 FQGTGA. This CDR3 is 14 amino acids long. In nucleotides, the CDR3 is TGTGCCAGCAGCCGCCGCCAGGGGGCGGGGGAGCAGTTCTTC. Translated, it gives CASSRRQGAGEQFF.

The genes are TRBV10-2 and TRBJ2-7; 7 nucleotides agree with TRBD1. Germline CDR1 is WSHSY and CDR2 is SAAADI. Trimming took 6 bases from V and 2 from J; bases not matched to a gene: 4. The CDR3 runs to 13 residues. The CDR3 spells CASSKGAPYEQYF. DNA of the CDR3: TGCGCCAGCAGCAAGGGGGCCCCCTACGAGCAGTACTTC.